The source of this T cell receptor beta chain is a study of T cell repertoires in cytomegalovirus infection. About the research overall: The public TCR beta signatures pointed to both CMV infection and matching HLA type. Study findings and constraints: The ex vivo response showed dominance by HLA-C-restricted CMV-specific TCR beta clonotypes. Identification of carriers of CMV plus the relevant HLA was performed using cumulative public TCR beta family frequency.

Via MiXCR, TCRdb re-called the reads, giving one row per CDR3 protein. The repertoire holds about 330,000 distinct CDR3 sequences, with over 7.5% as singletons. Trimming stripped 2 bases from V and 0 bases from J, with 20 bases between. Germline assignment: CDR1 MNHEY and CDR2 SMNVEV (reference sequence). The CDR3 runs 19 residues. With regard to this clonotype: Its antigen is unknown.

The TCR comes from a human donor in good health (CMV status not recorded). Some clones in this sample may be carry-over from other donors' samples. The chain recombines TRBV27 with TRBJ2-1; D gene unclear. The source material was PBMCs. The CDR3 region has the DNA TGTGCCAGCAGTTTAAGGCCCTCTTTTGTGAGGAGCTCCTACAATGAGCAGTTCTTC. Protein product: CASSLRPSFVRSSYNEQFF.